The sample holds one count of the clone carrying this TCR beta chain. Antigen: not known. Here immunoSEQ multiplex PCR was the method, and the copy in TCRdb shows in-frame clones only, minus some. This repertoire shows tens of thousands of clones, roughly 80% found once; its top ten account for approximately 0.77%. The CDR3 spans 17 residues. The V gene lost 3 bases and the J gene lost 4 bases, with 19 bases spanning the gap. CDR1 and CDR2 (germline): LNHDA, SQIVND (reference sequence). The data are from a study of T cell clones after liver transplantation. As for the study in general: Immunosuppression withdrawal was tried within 2 years after liver transplantation in this trial. Post-transplant blood was tracked for graft-donor-reactive T cell clones identified in a pre-transplant mixed lymphocyte reaction.

Sorting of unstimulated PBMCs yielded separate CD3+CD4+ and CD3+CD8+ fractions. Study findings and constraints: Small, mixed patient groups and varying post-transplant times limit these conclusions.

The sample in question was CD4+ T cells from blood, obtained 12 months after liver transplant. The clonotype comes from a human patient who received a liver transplant. Some T cells may arise from the graft donor. The chain has TRBV19 and TRBJ1-3, with a tentative D call TRBD1 (5 bases). The CDR3 loop is CASSIQGSAGPGNTIYF. The CDR3 DNA is TGTGCCAGTAGTATCCAAGGGTCGGCAGGGCCAGGAAACACCATATATTTT.